This T cell receptor beta chain emerged from a study of blood T cell repertoires in COVID-19. Study-wide background: Samples taken during acute and convalescent COVID-19 were collected in the United States, Italy and Spain. T cells, B-cell-depleted T cells, or PBMCs supplied cDNA or gDNA.

Sequencing used immunoSEQ multiplex PCR; TCRdb keeps in-frame clones, though not all of them. The sample contains about 240,000 clones, 87% of which appear only once. This CDR3 has 14 amino acids. The germline gives CDR1 SGHRS, CDR2 YFSETQ. J was trimmed by 3 bases and V by 5 bases; bases with no gene match: 2. This sequence was found in a man aged 60 to 75 who had recovered from COVID-19. V and J are TRBV5-1 and TRBJ2-5; TRBD2 agrees at 12 bases. The sample comprised peripheral blood. CDR3 residues: CASRLAGGKETQYF. The CDR3 DNA reads TGCGCCAGCAGGCTAGCGGGGGGGAAAGAGACCCAGTACTTC.